This T cell receptor beta chain is from a study of vaccination and CD4 T cells after COVID-19. Study-wide context: Overlapping spike peptides of SARS-CoV-2, HCoV-NL63, HCoV-OC43 and HCoV-229E stimulated the cells.

Treatment specified: roughly 10-day PBMC culture with coronavirus spike peptide pools or control peptides (ViraFEST assay). The authors cultured around 2.1 million PBMCs per well with 8 to 10 IU/ml IL-2 and about 10 ug/ml peptide pools. The CDR3 is 13 amino acids. Germline V gene sequence: CDR1 SGHTA, CDR2 FQGTGA. V lost 0 bases and J lost 11, with 13 bases in between. The study's findings and limits: Convalescent participants were relatively few, and none had early post-infection timepoints studied.

This clonotype was picked up a small number of times. Its antigen is currently unknown. The Oncomine TCR Beta short-read assay was what sequenced the DNA obtained from cultured CD4+ T cells. TCRdb redid the calling of the PCR reads with MiXCR, one entry per CDR3 protein. Altogether about 15,000 distinct CDR3 sequences are present, about 39% being singletons, with the ten largest covering approximately 5.6%. This specimen was CD4+ T cells from blood, cultured in vitro, taken before SARS-CoV-2 vaccination. The J gene is TRBJ1-1, the V gene TRBV7-3; the D is unclear. The clonotype was recovered from a human donor who had recovered from COVID-19. CDR3 sequence reads: CASSLTFGGRAFF. The DNA for the CDR3 is TGTGCCAGCAGCTTAACGTTTGGCGGGAGGGCTTTCTTT.